This T cell receptor (beta chain) is from a study of beta chain features in type 1 diabetes. Whole-study context: Cell yields, gender and age were similar in healthy donors and patients.

Regarding this clone: What it recognizes is unknown. This sample also contains other DNA sequences that code for the same CDR3.

Per the germline V gene, CDR1 is MDHEN and CDR2 is SYDVKM. Trimming left V 4 bases short and J 2 bases short, with 6 bases between. The CDR3 runs 13 residues. The entirety of the isolated RNA underwent reverse transcription, so expressed TCRB transcripts were sequenced. Only in-frame clones appear in the TCRdb table, and some are missing; sequencing was by immunoSEQ multiplex PCR. The table lists over 150,000 clones, about 9.3% of them singletons. Study findings and constraints: Unsettled here was the matter of whether HLA type influences TCRB rearrangement. Moderate but significant shortening of TCRB CDR3s was recorded in all four CD4+ subsets from Type 1 diabetes patients. Within the patient group, naive, central memory and Treg TCRB repertoires appeared more similar to each other than within healthy donors. The study found fewer insertions and more deletions at VDJ junctions in type 1 diabetes patients.

The sequenced material came from central memory CD4+ T cells from blood. The origin of this receptor is a man younger than 45 with type 1 diabetes. The chain has TRBV28 and TRBJ2-1; maybe TRBD2 (6 bases). CDR3 amino acids: CASSSGAYNEQFF. The CDR3 nucleotides read TGTGCCAGCAGTTCGGGAGCCTACAATGAGCAGTTCTTC.